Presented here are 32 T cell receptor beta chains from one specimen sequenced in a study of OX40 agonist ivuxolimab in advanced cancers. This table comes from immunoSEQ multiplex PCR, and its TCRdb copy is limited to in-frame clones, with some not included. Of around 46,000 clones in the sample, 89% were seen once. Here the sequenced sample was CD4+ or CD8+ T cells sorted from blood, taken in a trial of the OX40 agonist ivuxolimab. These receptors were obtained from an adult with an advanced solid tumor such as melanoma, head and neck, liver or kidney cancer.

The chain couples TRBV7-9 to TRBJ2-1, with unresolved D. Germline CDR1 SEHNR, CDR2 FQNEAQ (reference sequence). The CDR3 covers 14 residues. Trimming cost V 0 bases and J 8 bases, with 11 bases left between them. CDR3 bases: TGTGCCAGCAGCTTAGCCTTAGGGTTGGATGAGCAGTTCTTC. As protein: CASSLALGLDEQFF.

CDR3 in DNA: TGTGCCAGCAGCGTAGGCAGCTTGAACACTGAAGCTTTCTTT. Amino acid sequence: CASSVGSLNTEAFF. The V and J genes are TRBV9 and TRBJ1-1; D not certain. V was trimmed by 0 bases and J by 0 bases, leaving 6 bases between them. CDR1 is SGDLS, CDR2 YYNGEE, per germline. The CDR3 loop spans 14 amino acids.

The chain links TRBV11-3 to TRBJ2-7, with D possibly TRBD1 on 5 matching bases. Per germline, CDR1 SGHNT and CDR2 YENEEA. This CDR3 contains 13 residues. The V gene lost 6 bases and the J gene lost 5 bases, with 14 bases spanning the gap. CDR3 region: CASSFNQGDEQYF. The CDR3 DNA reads TGTGCCAGCAGTTTCAATCAGGGCGACGAGCAGTACTTC. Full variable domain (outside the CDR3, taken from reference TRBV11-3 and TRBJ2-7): EAGVVQSPRYKIIEKKQPVAFWCNPISGHNTLYWYLQNLGQGPELLIRYENEEAVDDSQLPKDRFSAERLKGVDSTLKIQPAELGDSAVYLCASSFNQGDEQYFGPGTRLTVT.

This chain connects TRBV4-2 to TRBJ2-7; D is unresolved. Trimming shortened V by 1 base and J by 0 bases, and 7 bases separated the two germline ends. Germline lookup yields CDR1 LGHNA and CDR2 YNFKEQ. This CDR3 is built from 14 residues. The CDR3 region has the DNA TGTGCCAGCAGCCAAGGCGAGGACTCCTACGAGCAGTACTTC. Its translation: CASSQGEDSYEQYF.

CDR3 in amino acids: CASSLYSGLSNQPQHF. The CDR3, as DNA: TGTGCCAGCAGTTTATACTCAGGGCTTAGCAATCAGCCCCAGCATTTT. The chain links TRBV27 to TRBJ1-5; D might be TRBD1 (5 bases). The CDR3 has 16 amino acids. With 1 base removed from V and 0 bases from J, the gap between germline ends came to 10 bases. Germline V CDR1 and CDR2: MNHEY, SMNVEV (reference sequence).

The CDR3, as DNA: TGTGCCAGCAGTTTTTGGGGGACCCTGGACAGGTCCATGAACACTGAAGCTTTCTTT. Its protein is CASSFWGTLDRSMNTEAFF. This chain joins TRBV28 and TRBJ1-1; 7 positions match TRBD1. The length of the CDR3 is 19 residues. Trimming removed 3 bases from V and 0 bases from J; junction bases left unmatched: 16. Germline assignment: CDR1 MDHEN and CDR2 SYDVKM.

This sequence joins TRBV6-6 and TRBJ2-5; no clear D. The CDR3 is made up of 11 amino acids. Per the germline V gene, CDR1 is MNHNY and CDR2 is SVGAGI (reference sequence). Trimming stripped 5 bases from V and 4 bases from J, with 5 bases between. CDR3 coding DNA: TGTGCCAGCAGTAATTTAGAGACCCAGTACTTC. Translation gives CASSNLETQYF.

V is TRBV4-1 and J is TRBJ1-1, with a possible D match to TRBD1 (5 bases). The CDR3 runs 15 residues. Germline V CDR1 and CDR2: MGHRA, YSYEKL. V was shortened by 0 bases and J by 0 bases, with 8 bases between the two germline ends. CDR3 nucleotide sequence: TGCGCCAGCAGCCAAGAGGCGGGGGTGAACACTGAAGCTTTCTTT. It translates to CASSQEAGVNTEAFF.

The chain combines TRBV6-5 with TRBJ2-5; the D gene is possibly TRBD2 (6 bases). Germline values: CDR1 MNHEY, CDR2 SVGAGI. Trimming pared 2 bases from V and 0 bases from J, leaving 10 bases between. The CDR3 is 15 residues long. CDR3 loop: CASSYAGRHQETQYF. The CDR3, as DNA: TGTGCCAGCAGTTACGCGGGACGGCACCAAGAGACCCAGTACTTC.

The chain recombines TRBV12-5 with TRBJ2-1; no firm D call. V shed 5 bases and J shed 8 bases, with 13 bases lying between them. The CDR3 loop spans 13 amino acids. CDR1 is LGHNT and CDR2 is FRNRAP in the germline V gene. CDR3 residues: CASGPSPLDEQFF. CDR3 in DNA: TGTGCTAGTGGTCCCTCCCCGTTGGATGAGCAGTTCTTC.

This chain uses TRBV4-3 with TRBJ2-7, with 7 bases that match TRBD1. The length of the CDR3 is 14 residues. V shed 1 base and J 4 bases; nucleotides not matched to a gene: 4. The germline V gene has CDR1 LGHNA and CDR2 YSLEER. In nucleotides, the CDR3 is TGCGCCAGCAGCCAAGGGAAGGGGGCGTACGAGCAGTACTTC. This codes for CASSQGKGAYEQYF.

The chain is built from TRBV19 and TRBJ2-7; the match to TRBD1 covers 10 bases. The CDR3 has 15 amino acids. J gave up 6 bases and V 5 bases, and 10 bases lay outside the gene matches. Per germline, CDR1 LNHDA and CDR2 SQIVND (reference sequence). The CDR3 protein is CASSPGTGEIGEQYF. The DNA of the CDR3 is TGTGCCAGTAGTCCGGGGACAGGGGAAATTGGCGAGCAGTACTTC.

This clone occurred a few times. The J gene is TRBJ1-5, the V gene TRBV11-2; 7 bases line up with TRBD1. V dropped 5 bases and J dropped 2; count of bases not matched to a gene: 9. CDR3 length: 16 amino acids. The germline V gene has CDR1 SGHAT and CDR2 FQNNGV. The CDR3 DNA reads TGTGCCAGCAGCCCCCTCCGACAGGGCGGCAATCAGCCCCAGCATTTT. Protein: CASSPLRQGGNQPQHF.

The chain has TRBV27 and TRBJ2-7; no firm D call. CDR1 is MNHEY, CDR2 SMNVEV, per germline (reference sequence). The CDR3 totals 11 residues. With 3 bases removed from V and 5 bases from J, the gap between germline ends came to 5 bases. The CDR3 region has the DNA TGTGCCAGCAGTTTTGGAGACGAGCAGTACTTC. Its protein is CASSFGDEQYF.

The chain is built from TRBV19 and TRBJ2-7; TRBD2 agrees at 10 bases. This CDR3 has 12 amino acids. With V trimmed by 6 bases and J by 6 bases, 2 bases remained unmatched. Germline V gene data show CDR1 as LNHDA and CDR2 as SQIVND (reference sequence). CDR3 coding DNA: TGTGCCAGTAGGGAGCGGGAGGGCGAGCAGTACTTC. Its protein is CASREREGEQYF.

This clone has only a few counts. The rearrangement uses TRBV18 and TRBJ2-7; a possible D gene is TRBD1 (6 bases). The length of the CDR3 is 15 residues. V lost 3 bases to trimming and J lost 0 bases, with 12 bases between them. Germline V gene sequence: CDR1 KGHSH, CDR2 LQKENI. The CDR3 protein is CASSPGQKSSYEQYF. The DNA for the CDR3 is TGTGCCAGCTCACCTGGACAGAAAAGCTCCTACGAGCAGTACTTC.

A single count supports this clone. DNA for the CDR3: TGTGCCAGCAGTTATACCAACAATGAGCAGTTCTTC. Translating gives CASSYTNNEQFF. This sequence joins TRBV27 and TRBJ2-1, with D uncertain. Germline lookup yields CDR1 MNHEY and CDR2 SMNVEV (reference sequence). CDR3 length equals 12 residues. V shed 4 bases and J shed 5 bases, with 6 bases lying between them.

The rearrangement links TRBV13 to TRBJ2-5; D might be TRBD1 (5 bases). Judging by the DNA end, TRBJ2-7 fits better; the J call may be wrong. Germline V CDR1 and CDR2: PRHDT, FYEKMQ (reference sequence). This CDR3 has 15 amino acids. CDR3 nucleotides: TGTGCCAGCAGCCCGAGACAGTCCGATTCCTACGAGCAGTACTTC. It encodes CASSPRQSDSYEQYF.

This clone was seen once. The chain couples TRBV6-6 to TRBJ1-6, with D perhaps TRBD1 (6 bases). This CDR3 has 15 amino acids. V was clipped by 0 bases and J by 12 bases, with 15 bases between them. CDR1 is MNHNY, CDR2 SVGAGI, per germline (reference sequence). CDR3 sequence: CASSYSTGRLGPLHF. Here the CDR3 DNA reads TGTGCCAGCAGTTACTCTACAGGGCGACTGGGACCCCTCCACTTT.

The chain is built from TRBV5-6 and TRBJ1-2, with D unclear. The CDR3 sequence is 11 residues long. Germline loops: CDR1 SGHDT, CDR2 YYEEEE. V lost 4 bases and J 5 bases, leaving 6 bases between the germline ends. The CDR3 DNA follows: TGTGCCAGCAGCCTAAATTATGGCTACACCTTC. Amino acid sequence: CASSLNYGYTF.

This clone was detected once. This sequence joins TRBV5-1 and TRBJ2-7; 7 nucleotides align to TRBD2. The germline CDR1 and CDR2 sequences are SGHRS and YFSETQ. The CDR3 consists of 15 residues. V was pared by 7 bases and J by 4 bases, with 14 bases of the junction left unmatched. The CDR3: CASLRRERGGYEQYF. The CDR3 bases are TGCGCCAGCCTCCGGCGGGAGAGAGGAGGATACGAGCAGTACTTC.

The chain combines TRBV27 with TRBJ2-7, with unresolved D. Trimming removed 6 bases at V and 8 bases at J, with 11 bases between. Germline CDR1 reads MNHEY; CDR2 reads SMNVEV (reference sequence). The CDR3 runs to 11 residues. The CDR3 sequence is CASSWGGQQYF. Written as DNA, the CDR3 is TGTGCCAGCAGCTGGGGTGGTCAGCAGTACTTC.

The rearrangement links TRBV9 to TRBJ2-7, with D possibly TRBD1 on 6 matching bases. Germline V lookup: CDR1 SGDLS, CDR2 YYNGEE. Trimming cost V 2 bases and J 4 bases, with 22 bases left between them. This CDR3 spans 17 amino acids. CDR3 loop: CASSVGAARGGEYEQYF. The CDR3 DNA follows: TGTGCCAGCAGCGTTGGAGCTGCCCGAGGGGGAGAATACGAGCAGTACTTC.

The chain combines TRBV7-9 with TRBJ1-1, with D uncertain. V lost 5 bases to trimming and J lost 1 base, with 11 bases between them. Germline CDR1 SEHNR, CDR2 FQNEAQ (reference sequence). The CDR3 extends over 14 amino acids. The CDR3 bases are TGTGCCAGCAGCCCCGGGCCCTCGAACACTGAAGCTTTCTTT. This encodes CASSPGPSNTEAFF.

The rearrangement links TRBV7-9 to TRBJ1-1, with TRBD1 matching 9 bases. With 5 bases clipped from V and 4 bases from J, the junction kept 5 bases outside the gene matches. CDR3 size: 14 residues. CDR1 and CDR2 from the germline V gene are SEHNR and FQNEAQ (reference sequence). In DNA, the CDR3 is TGTGCCAGCAGCATAGGACAGGGGAGCACTGAAGCTTTCTTT. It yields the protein CASSIGQGSTEAFF.

CDR3 DNA: TGTGCCAGCAGTTACTCGAGTAGGGATTCCTACGAGCAGTACTTC. It specifies CASSYSSRDSYEQYF. This chain links TRBV6-6 with TRBJ2-7, with no clear D. Germline CDR1 MNHNY, CDR2 SVGAGI (reference sequence). The CDR3 contains 15 residues. The germline V and J ends were trimmed by 0 bases and 1 base, with 10 bases remaining between them.

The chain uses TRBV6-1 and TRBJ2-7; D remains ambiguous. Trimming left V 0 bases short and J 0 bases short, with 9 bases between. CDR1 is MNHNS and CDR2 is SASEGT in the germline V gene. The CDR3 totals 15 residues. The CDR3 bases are TGTGCCAGCAGTGAAGCGCGACTCTCCTCCTACGAGCAGTACTTC. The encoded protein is CASSEARLSSYEQYF.

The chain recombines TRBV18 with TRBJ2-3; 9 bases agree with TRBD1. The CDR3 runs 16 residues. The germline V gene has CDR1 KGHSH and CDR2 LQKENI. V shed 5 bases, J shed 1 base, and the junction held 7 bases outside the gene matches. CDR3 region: CASSTTRTGGTDTQYF. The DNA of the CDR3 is TGTGCCAGCTCAACCACCCGGACAGGGGGCACAGATACGCAGTATTTT.

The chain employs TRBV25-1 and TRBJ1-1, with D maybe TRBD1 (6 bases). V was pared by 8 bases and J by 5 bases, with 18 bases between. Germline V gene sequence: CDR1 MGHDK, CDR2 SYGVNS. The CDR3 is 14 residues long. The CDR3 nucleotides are TGTGCCAGCGGACAGCCTTTAGCGGGTACTGAAGCTTTCTTT. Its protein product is CASGQPLAGTEAFF.

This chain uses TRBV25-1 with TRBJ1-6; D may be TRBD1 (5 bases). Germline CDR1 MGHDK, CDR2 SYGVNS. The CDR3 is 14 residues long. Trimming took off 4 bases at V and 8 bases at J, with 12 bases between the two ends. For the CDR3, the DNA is TGTGCCAGCAGTGCCGCGGGGACGCATTCACCCCTCCACTTT. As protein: CASSAAGTHSPLHF.

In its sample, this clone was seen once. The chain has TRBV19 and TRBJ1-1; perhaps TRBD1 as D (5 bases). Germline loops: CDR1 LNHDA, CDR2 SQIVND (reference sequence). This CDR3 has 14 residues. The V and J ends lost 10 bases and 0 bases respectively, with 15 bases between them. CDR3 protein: CATADIPLNTEAFF. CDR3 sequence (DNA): TGTGCCACCGCGGACATCCCCCTGAACACTGAAGCTTTCTTT.

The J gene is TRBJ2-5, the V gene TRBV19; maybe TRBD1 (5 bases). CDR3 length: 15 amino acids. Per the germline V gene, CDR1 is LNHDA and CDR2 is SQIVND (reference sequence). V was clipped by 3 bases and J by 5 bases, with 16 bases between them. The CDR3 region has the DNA TGTGCCAGTAGTATCGTGGGGCGAATAAGGGAGACCCAGTACTTC. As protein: CASSIVGRIRETQYF.